This T cell receptor beta chain is from a study of early T cells in non-severe SARS-CoV-2 infection. Trimming took off 5 bases at V and 2 bases at J, with 12 bases between the two ends. The germline V gene encodes CDR1 SGHAT and CDR2 FQDESV (reference sequence). This CDR3 region has 14 residues. TCRdb processed the 5' RACE reads anew with MiXCR; each CDR3 protein has one entry. This sample has approximately 40,000 distinct CDR3 sequences, with under 13% found just once. The chain links TRBV11-1 to TRBJ2-5; tentatively, D is TRBD2 (5 bases). Sequencing used whole blood. This clonotype was obtained from an adult who was a healthcare worker with PCR-confirmed SARS-CoV-2 infection or an uninfected control (not recorded which). The CDR3 is CASSDGLPQETQYF. The CDR3 bases are TGTGCCAGCAGCGACGGACTCCCACAAGAGACCCAGTACTTC. Drawing the rest from reference TRBV11-1 and TRBJ2-5, the complete variable domain is EAEVAQSPRYKITEKSQAVAFWCDPISGHATLYWYRQILGQGPELLVQFQDESVVDDSQLPKDRFSAERLKGVDSTLKIQPAELGDSAMYLCASSDGLPQETQYFGPGTRLLVL.